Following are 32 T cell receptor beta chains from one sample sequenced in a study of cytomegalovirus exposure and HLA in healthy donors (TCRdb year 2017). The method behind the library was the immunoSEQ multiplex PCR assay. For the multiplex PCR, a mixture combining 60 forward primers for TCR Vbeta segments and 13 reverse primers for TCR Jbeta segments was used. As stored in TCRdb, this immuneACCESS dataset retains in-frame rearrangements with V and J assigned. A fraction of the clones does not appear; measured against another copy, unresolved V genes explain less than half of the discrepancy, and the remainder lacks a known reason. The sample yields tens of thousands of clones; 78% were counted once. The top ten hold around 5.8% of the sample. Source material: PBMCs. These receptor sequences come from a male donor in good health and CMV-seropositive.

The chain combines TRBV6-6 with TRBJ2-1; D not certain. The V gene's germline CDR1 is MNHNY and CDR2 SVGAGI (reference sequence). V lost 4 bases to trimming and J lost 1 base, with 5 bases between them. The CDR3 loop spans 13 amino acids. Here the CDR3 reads CASSFKSYNEQFF. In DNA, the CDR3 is TGTGCCAGCAGTTTTAAATCCTACAATGAGCAGTTCTTC.

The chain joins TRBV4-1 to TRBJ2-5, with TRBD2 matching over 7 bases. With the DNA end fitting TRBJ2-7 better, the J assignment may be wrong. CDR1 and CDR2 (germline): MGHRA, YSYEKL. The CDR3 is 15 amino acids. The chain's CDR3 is CASSQDGLVTAEQYF. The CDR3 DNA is TGCGCCAGCAGCCAAGATGGACTAGTGACTGCCGAGCAGTACTTC.

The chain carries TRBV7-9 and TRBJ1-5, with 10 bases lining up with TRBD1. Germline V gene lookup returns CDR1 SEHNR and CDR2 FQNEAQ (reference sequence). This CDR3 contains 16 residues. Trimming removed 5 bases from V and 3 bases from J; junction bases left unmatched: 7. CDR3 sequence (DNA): TGTGCCAGCAGCGCCTCCGGGACAGGGGCCAATCAGCCCCAGCATTTT. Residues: CASSASGTGANQPQHF. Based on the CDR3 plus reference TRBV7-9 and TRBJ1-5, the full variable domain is DTGVSQNPRHKITKRGQNVTFRCDPISEHNRLYWYRQTLGQGPEFLTYFQNEAQLEKSRLLSDRFSAERPKGSFSTLEIQRTEQGDSAMYLCASSASGTGANQPQHFGDGTRLSIL.

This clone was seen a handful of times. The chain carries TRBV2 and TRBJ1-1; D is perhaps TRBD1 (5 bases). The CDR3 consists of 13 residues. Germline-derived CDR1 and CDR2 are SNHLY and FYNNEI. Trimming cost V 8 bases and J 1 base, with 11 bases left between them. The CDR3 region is CASGGEKNTEAFF. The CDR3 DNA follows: TGTGCCAGCGGGGGGGAGAAGAACACTGAAGCTTTCTTT. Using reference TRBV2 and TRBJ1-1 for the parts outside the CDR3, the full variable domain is EPEVTQTPSHQVTQMGQEVILRCVPISNHLYFYWYRQILGQKVEFLVSFYNNEISEKSEIFDDQFSVERPDGSNFTLKIRSTKLEDSAMYFCASGGEKNTEAFFGQGTRLTVV.

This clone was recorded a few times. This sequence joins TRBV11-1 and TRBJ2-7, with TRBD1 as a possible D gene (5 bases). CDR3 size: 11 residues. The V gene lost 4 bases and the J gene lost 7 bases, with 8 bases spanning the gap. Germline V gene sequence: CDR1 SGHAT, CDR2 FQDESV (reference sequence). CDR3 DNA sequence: TGTGCCAGCAGCTCTTACAGGGAGCAGTACTTC. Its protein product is CASSSYREQYF.

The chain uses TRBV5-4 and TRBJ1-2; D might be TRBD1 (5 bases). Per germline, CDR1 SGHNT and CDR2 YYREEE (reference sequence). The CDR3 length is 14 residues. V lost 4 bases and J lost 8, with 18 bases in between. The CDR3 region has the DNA TGTGCCAGCAGCCCGGGGGAGGGAATCAAGGGCTACACCTTC. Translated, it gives CASSPGEGIKGYTF. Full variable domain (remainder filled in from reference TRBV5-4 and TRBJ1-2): ETGVTQSPTHLIKTRGQQVTLRCSSQSGHNTVSWYQQALGQGPQFIFQYYREEENGRGNFPPRFSGLQFPNYSSELNVNALELDDSALYLCASSPGEGIKGYTFGSGTRLTVV.

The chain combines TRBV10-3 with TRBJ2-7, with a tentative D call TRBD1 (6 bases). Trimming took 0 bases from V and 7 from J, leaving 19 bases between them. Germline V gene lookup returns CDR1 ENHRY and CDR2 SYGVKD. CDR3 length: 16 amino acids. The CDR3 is CAISESTIRGSGEQYF. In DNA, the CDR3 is TGTGCCATCAGTGAGTCGACCATCAGGGGATCTGGGGAGCAGTACTTC.

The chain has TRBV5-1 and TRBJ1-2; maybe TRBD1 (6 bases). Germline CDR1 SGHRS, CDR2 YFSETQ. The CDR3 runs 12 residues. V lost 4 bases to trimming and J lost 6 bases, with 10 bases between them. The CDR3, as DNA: TGCGCCAGCAGCCAAGGGGGGGATGGCTACACCTTC. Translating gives CASSQGGDGYTF. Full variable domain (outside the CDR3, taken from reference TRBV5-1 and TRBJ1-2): KAGVTQTPRYLIKTRGQQVTLSCSPISGHRSVSWYQQTPGQGLQFLFEYFSETQRNKGNFPGRFSGRQFSNSRSEMNVSTLELGDSALYLCASSQGGDGYTFGSGTRLTVV.

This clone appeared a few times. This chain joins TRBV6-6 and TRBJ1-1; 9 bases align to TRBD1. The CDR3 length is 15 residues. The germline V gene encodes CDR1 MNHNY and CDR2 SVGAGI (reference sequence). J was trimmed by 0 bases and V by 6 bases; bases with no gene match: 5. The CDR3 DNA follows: TGTGCCAGCAGCCCGACAGGGGGTATGAACACTGAAGCTTTCTTT. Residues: CASSPTGGMNTEAFF.

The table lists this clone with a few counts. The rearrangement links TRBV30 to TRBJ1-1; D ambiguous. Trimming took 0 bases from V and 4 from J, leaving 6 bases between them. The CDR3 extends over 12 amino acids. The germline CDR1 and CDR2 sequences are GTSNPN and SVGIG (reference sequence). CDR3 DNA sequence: TGTGCCTGGAGTGTACTGCTCACTGAAGCTTTCTTT. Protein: CAWSVLLTEAFF.

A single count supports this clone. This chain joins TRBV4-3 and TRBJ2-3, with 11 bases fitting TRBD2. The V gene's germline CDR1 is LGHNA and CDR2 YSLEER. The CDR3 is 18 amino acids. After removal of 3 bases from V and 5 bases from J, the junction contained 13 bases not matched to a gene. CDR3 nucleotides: TGCGCCAGCAGCCAGGGTAGCGGGGGGGCTTTATGGGGAGATACGCAGTATTTT. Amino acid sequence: CASSQGSGGALWGDTQYF.

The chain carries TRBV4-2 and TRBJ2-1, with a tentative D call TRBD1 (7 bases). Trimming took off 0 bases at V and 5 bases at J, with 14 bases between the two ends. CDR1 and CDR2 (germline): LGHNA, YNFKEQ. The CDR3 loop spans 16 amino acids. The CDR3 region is CASSQETGRYDNEQFF. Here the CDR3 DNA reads TGTGCCAGCAGCCAAGAGACAGGGAGGTATGACAATGAGCAGTTCTTC.

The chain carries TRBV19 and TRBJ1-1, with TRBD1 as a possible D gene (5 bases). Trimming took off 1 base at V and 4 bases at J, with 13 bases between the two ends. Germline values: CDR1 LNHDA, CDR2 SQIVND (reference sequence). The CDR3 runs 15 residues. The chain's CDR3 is CASSIGLGRGTEAFF. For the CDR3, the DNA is TGTGCCAGTAGTATAGGTCTGGGGCGGGGCACTGAAGCTTTCTTT. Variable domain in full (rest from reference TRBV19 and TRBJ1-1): DGGITQSPKYLFRKEGQNVTLSCEQNLNHDAMYWYRQDPGQGLRLIYYSQIVNDFQKGDIAEGYSVSREKKESFPLTVTSAQKNPTAFYLCASSIGLGRGTEAFFGQGTRLTVV.

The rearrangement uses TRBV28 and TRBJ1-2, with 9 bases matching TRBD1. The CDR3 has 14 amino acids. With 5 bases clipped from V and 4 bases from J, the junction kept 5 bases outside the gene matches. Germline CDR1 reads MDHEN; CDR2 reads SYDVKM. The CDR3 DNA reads TGTGCCAGCAGTCCCGGGACAGGGAGCTATGGCTACACCTTC. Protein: CASSPGTGSYGYTF.

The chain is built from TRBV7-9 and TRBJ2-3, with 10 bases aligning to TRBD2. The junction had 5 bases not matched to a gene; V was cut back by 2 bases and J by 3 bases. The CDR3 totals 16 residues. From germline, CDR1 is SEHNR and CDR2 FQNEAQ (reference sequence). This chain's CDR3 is CASSLLLAGMTDTQYF. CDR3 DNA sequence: TGTGCCAGCAGCTTATTACTAGCGGGGATGACAGATACGCAGTATTTT.

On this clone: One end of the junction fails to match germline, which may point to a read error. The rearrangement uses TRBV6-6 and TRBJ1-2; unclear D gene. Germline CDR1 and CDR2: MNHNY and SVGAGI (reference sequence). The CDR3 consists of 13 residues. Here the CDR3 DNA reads TGTGCCGGCAGTAGAGAGGGTCACTATGGCTACACCTTC. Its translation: CAGSREGHYGYTF.

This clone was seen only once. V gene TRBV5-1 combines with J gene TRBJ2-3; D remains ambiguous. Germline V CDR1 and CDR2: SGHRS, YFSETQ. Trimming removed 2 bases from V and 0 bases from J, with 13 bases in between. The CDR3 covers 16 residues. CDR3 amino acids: CASSFGAEVSTDTQYF. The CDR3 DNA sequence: TGCGCCAGCAGCTTCGGCGCGGAAGTGAGCACAGATACGCAGTATTTT.

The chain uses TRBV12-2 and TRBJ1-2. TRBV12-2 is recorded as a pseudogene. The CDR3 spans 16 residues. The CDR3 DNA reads TGTGCAAGTCGAAGGGACTCCCTCCCGAGGTACTATGGCTACACCTTC. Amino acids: CASRRDSLPRYYGYTF.

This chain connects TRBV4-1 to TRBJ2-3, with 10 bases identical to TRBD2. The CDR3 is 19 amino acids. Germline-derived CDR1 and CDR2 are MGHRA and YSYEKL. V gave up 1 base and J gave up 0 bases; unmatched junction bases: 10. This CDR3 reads CASSQVVSGGAWSTDTQYF. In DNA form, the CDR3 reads TGCGCCAGCAGCCAAGTGGTGAGCGGGGGGGCCTGGAGCACAGATACGCAGTATTTT.

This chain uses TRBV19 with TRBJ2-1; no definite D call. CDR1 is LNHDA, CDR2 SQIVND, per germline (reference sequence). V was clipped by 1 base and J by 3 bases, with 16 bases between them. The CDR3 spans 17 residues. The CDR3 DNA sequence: TGTGCCAGTAGTATAGGGTCCGGGTCCTTCTACTACAATGAGCAGTTCTTC. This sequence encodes CASSIGSGSFYYNEQFF.

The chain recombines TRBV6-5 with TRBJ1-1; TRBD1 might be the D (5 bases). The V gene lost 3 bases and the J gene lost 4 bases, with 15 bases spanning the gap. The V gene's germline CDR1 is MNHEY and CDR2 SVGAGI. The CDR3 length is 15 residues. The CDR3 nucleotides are TGTGCCAGCAGTTATGGTCCGGGGGTAATCACTGAAGCTTTCTTT. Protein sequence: CASSYGPGVITEAFF.

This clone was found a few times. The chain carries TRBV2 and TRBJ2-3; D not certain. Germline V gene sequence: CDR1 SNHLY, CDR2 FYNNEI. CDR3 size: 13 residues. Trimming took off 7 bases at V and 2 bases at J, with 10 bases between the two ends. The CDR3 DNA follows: TGTGCCAGCATAGCAGAGTTCACAGATACGCAGTATTTT. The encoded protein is CASIAEFTDTQYF.

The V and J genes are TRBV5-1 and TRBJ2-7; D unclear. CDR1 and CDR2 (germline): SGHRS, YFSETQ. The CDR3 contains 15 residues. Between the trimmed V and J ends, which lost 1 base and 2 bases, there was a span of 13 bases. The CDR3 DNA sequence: TGCGCCAGCAGCTTGACAGCTTCTGCCGCCTACGAGCAGTACTTC. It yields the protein CASSLTASAAYEQYF.

The CDR3 reads CASSTDGGQGHYGYTF. The CDR3 DNA sequence: TGTGCCAGCAGCACCGACGGGGGGCAGGGTCACTATGGCTACACCTTC. J is TRBJ1-2 and V is TRBV28; D is perhaps TRBD1 (6 bases). Germline CDR1 and CDR2: MDHEN and SYDVKM. Trimming removed 6 bases from V and 3 bases from J, with 20 bases in between. CDR3 length equals 16 residues.

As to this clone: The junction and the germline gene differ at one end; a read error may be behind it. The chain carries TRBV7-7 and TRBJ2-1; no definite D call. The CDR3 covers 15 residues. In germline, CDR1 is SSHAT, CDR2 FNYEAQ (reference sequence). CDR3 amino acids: CASSFPSVSLDEQFF. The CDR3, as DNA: TGTGCTAGCAGCTTTCCTAGTGTGTCGTTGGATGAGCAGTTCTTC.

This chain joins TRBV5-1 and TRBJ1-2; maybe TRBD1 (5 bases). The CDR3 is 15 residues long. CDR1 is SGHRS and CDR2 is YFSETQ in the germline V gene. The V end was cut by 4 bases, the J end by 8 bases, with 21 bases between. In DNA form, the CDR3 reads TGCGCCAGCAGCGAAAAAGCGGGGGGATTGGAGGGCTACACCTTC. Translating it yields CASSEKAGGLEGYTF.

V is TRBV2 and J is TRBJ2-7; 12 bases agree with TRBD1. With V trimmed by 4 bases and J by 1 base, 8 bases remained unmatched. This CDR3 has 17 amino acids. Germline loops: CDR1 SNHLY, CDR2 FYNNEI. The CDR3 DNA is TGTGCCAGCAGTGTAGGGGGACAGGGGGCAAGGTCCTACGAGCAGTACTTC. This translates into CASSVGGQGARSYEQYF.

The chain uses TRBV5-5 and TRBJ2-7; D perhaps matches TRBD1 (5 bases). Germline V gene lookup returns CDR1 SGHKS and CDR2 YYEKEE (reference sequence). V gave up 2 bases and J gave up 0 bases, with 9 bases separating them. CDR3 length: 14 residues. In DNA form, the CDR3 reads TGTGCCAGCAGCTTTGCAGGGTACTCCTACGAGCAGTACTTC. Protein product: CASSFAGYSYEQYF.

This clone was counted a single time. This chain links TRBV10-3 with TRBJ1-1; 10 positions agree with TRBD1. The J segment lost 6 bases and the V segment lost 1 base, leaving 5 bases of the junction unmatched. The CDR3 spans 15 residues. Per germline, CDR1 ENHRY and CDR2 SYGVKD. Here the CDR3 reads CAISEYPGQGSEAFF. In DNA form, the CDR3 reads TGTGCCATCAGTGAGTACCCGGGACAGGGGTCTGAAGCTTTCTTT.

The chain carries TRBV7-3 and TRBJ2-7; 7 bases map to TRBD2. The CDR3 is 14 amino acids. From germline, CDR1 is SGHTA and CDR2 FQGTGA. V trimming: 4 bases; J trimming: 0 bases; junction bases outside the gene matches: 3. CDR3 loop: CASSSTSDSYEQYF. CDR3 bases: TGTGCCAGCAGCTCCACTAGCGACTCCTACGAGCAGTACTTC.

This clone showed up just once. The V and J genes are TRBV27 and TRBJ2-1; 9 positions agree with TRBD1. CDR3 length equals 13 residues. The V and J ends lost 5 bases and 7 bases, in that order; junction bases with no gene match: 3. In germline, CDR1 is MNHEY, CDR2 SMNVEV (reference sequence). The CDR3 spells CASSPGQGNEQFF. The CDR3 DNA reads TGTGCCAGCAGTCCAGGACAGGGGAATGAGCAGTTCTTC.

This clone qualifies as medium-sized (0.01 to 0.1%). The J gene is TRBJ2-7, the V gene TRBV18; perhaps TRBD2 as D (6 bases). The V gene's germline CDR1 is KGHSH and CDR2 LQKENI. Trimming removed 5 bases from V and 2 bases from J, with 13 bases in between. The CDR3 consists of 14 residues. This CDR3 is CASSWSGLTYEQYF. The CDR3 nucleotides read TGTGCCAGCTCATGGAGCGGGCTTACCTACGAGCAGTACTTC.